Below are 21 T cell receptor beta chains sequenced from a single sample in a study of blood T cell repertoires in COVID-19. Libraries were prepared by immunoSEQ multiplex PCR; TCRdb keeps only in-frame clonotypes and omits some of them. The data contain 250,000 or so clones, less than 85% of them seen just once; the ten biggest clones take up approximately 1.8%. The sequenced sample was PBMCs or T cells enriched from blood (not recorded which). The receptor source for this set is a man in his sixties who had recovered from COVID-19.

The rearrangement links TRBV7-2 to TRBJ1-4; D gene uncertain. Germline V gene lookup returns CDR1 SGHTA and CDR2 FQGNSA. This CDR3 spans 14 amino acids. V gave up 5 bases and J gave up 5 bases, with 12 bases separating them. CDR3 nucleotide sequence: TGTGCCAGCAGCCAACGAGGGCAGAATGAAAAACTGTTTTTT. Encoded protein: CASSQRGQNEKLFF.

V gene TRBV6-4 combines with J gene TRBJ2-2, with D possibly matching TRBD2 (5 bases). V lost 3 bases to trimming and J lost 3 bases, with 8 bases between them. Germline CDR1 and CDR2: MRHNA and SNTAGT. The CDR3 has 14 amino acids. CDR3 nucleotides: TGTGCCAGCAGTGAGGAGGTCCACACCGGGGAGCTGTTTTTT. This codes for CASSEEVHTGELFF.

The chain joins TRBV29-1 to TRBJ2-7; 12 bases fit TRBD2. The CDR3 sequence is 13 residues long. Trimming at V came to 4 bases and at J to 2 bases, leaving 0 bases not matched to a gene. Germline lookup yields CDR1 SQVTM and CDR2 ANQGSEA. In DNA, the CDR3 is TGCAGCGTTGGGACTAGCGGGGCCTACGAGCAGTACTTC. Amino acid sequence: CSVGTSGAYEQYF.

This clone was counted only a few times. The chain links TRBV18 to TRBJ2-7, with a tentative D call TRBD1 (5 bases). The V gene lost 2 bases and the J gene lost 1 base, with 18 bases spanning the gap. CDR3 length: 17 amino acids. The V gene's germline CDR1 is KGHSH and CDR2 LQKENI. The CDR3 nucleotides read TGTGCCAGCTCACCAAACAGGCGAGCCACTGCATCCTACGAGCAGTACTTC. Translated, it gives CASSPNRRATASYEQYF.

The rearrangement uses TRBV19 and TRBJ1-5; perhaps TRBD1 as D (5 bases). In germline, CDR1 is LNHDA, CDR2 SQIVND (reference sequence). The length of the CDR3 is 13 residues. Deletions cut 6 bases from V and 9 bases from J, with 15 bases between. The DNA for the CDR3 is TGTGCCAGTAGACAAGGGGTTTCGGGGCCCCAGCATTTT. This sequence encodes CASRQGVSGPQHF.

This clone was seen more than once but under ten times. This chain links TRBV5-1 with TRBJ1-6; 7 bases match TRBD1. The V gene end was trimmed by 2 bases and the J gene end by 10 bases; junction bases not matched to a gene: 9. The germline V gene has CDR1 SGHRS and CDR2 YFSETQ. The CDR3 spans 15 residues. The chain's CDR3 is CASSLTGEVGSPLHF. The DNA of the CDR3 is TGCGCCAGCAGCTTAACAGGGGAGGTCGGCTCACCCCTCCACTTT.

J is TRBJ1-5 and V is TRBV12-3 or TRBV12-4; D gene uncertain. The CDR3 has 12 residues. V was pared by 6 bases and J by 6 bases, with 9 bases between. The CDR3 loop reads CASSPGAQPQHF. CDR3 in DNA: TGTGCCAGCAGCCCCGGAGCTCAGCCCCAGCATTTT.

This chain connects TRBV2 to TRBJ2-4, with TRBD2 matching over 10 bases. CDR1 and CDR2 from the germline V gene are SNHLY and FYNNEI. CDR3 size: 18 residues. After removal of 3 bases from V and 3 bases from J, the junction contained 11 bases not matched to a gene. DNA for the CDR3: TGTGCCAGCAGTGACCAGCGGGGGGGCCGTTTGGTCAAAAACATTCAGTACTTC. Residues: CASSDQRGGRLVKNIQYF.

This clone was counted a few times. This sequence joins TRBV5-8 and TRBJ1-6; D gene unclear. Between the trimmed V and J ends, which lost 0 bases and 6 bases, there was a span of 7 bases. Germline assignment: CDR1 SGHTS and CDR2 YDEGEE. This CDR3 region has 14 residues. The CDR3 region is CASSLGQFNSPLHF. As DNA, the CDR3 is TGTGCCAGCAGCTTGGGGCAGTTTAATTCACCCCTCCACTTT.

This rearrangement joins TRBV11-2 to TRBJ1-1, with D unresolved. The length of the CDR3 is 14 residues. V dropped 1 base and J dropped 3 bases, with 9 bases sitting between them. From germline, CDR1 is SGHAT and CDR2 FQNNGV. CDR3 nucleotides: TGTGCCAGCAGCTTAGCAGGCCAATACACTGAAGCTTTCTTT. Translation gives CASSLAGQYTEAFF. Based on the CDR3 plus reference TRBV11-2 and TRBJ1-1, the full variable domain is EAGVAQSPRYKIIEKRQSVAFWCNPISGHATLYWYQQILGQGPKLLIQFQNNGVVDDSQLPKDRFSAERLKGVDSTLKIQPAKLEDSAVYLCASSLAGQYTEAFFGQGTRLTVV.

The chain is built from TRBV29-1 and TRBJ1-2, with 9 bases aligning to TRBD1. After removal of 2 bases from V and 5 bases from J, the junction contained 6 bases not matched to a gene. CDR3 length: 14 amino acids. Germline CDR1 reads SQVTM; CDR2 reads ANQGSEA. CDR3 region: CSVEPTGGGYGYTF. CDR3 nucleotide sequence: TGCAGCGTTGAACCTACAGGGGGCGGTTATGGCTACACCTTC.

In its sample, this clone was seen a few times. This chain uses TRBV4-3 with TRBJ2-1, with TRBD1 identical over 7 bases. J lost 3 bases, V lost 1 base, and 3 bases had no gene match. CDR3 size: 15 residues. Germline V CDR1 and CDR2: LGHNA, YSLEER. In DNA, the CDR3 is TGCGCCAGCAGCCAAGGACAGGGAGACTACAATGAGCAGTTCTTC. It yields the protein CASSQGQGDYNEQFF.

V and J are TRBV7-2 and TRBJ2-1; D gene uncertain. Trimming cost V 1 base and J 0 bases, with 10 bases left between them. Germline V gene lookup returns CDR1 SGHTA and CDR2 FQGNSA. The CDR3 is 16 residues long. In DNA form, the CDR3 reads TGTGCCAGCAGCTTAGGAGCGACTGCCTCCTACAATGAGCAGTTCTTC. Its protein is CASSLGATASYNEQFF.

This rearrangement joins TRBV5-1 to TRBJ2-3; TRBD1 is a possible D gene (6 bases). Germline V gene data show CDR1 as SGHRS and CDR2 as YFSETQ. The CDR3 loop spans 16 amino acids. Trimming cost V 0 bases and J 1 base, with 12 bases left between them. The CDR3 protein is CASSLGNRVGTDTQYF. The CDR3 DNA follows: TGCGCCAGCAGCTTGGGGAACAGGGTAGGCACAGATACGCAGTATTTT.

V is TRBV7-9 and J is TRBJ2-1; maybe TRBD2 (5 bases). The germline gives CDR1 SEHNR, CDR2 FQNEAQ (reference sequence). Trimming cost V 5 bases and J 6 bases, with 8 bases left between them. CDR3 length: 12 amino acids. The CDR3 loop reads CASSPSGNEQFF. The CDR3 bases are TGTGCCAGCAGCCCCAGCGGCAATGAGCAGTTCTTC.

The chain employs TRBV4-2 and TRBJ1-1; TRBD1 matches at 7 bases. There are 13 residues in the CDR3. The V gene end was trimmed by 2 bases and the J gene end by 5 bases; junction bases not matched to a gene: 2. The V gene's germline CDR1 is LGHNA and CDR2 YNFKEQ. CDR3 coding DNA: TGTGCCAGCAGCCAAACAGGGGTAACTGAAGCTTTCTTT. Amino acid sequence: CASSQTGVTEAFF.

V gene TRBV11-3 combines with J gene TRBJ2-7, with D perhaps TRBD2 (5 bases). Trimming removed 1 base from V and 0 bases from J, with 10 bases in between. The germline gives CDR1 SGHNT, CDR2 YENEEA. The CDR3 is 15 amino acids. CDR3 sequence: CASSLVGVPSYEQYF. In nucleotides, the CDR3 is TGTGCCAGCAGCTTAGTCGGGGTACCCTCCTACGAGCAGTACTTC.

The rearrangement uses TRBV2 and TRBJ2-1; no definite D call. The CDR3 is 15 amino acids. Between the trimmed V and J ends, which lost 3 bases and 7 bases, there was a span of 16 bases. The germline gives CDR1 SNHLY, CDR2 FYNNEI. For the CDR3, the DNA is TGTGCCAGCAGTGATGTATTGAGCAGGATAAATGAGCAGTTCTTC. Its translation: CASSDVLSRINEQFF.

The gene calls are TRBV15 and TRBJ1-5; D unresolved. In germline, CDR1 is LNHNV, CDR2 YYDKDF (reference sequence). Trimming left V 1 base short and J 6 bases short, with 7 bases between. The CDR3 covers 13 residues. The CDR3, as DNA: TGTGCCACCAGCAGAGCAGTCAGTCAGCCCCAGCATTTT. Translating it yields CATSRAVSQPQHF.

This clone was observed a single time. V usage is TRBV15 and J usage is TRBJ2-7; 8 nucleotides agree with TRBD2. This CDR3 is built from 13 residues. CDR1 and CDR2 from the germline V gene are LNHNV and YYDKDF (reference sequence). J lost 13 bases, V lost 2 bases, and 10 bases had no gene match. CDR3 sequence (DNA): TGTGCCACCAGCAGACTCTCGGGGGGGCCTTTTTACTTC. This encodes CATSRLSGGPFYF.

This clone came up a few times. The chain joins TRBV5-1 to TRBJ2-7, with D unresolved. V was shortened by 4 bases and J by 7 bases, with 21 bases between the two germline ends. Germline V gene sequence: CDR1 SGHRS, CDR2 YFSETQ. This CDR3 contains 15 residues. Here the CDR3 reads CASSHATKPGGEQYF. The CDR3 DNA follows: TGCGCCAGCAGCCATGCGACGAAGCCGGGTGGGGAGCAGTACTTC. Variable domain in full (rest from reference TRBV5-1 and TRBJ2-7): KAGVTQTPRYLIKTRGQQVTLSCSPISGHRSVSWYQQTPGQGLQFLFEYFSETQRNKGNFPGRFSGRQFSNSRSEMNVSTLELGDSALYLCASSHATKPGGEQYFGPGTRLTVT.